The 27 T cell receptor beta chains below come from one sample, sequenced in a study of blood T cells in healthy people across ages. Combining a sample-barcoded 5' primer with a J-beta primer mix, a second PCR ran for 7 to 11 cycles. From the 5' RACE reads, TCRdb called clonotypes with MiXCR, one entry per CDR3 protein. The table lists 910,000 or so distinct CDR3 sequences, 51% of them singletons, with over 20% in the top ten. Sequencing input: blood. The receptors were gathered from a woman aged 60-70 years in good health.

The chain carries TRBV4-1 and TRBJ2-7, with D tentatively TRBD2 (5 bases). The CDR3 loop spans 15 amino acids. Deletions cut 2 bases from V and 3 bases from J, with 14 bases between. The germline V gene encodes CDR1 MGHRA and CDR2 YSYEKL. This CDR3 is CASSQPPEGLYEQYF. The CDR3 nucleotides are TGCGCCAGCAGCCAACCCCCAGAGGGCCTCTACGAGCAGTACTTC.

The chain carries TRBV29-1 and TRBJ2-3; tentatively, D is TRBD1 (6 bases). The CDR3 totals 16 residues. The V gene lost 4 bases and the J gene lost 0 bases, with 17 bases spanning the gap. Germline-derived CDR1 and CDR2 are SQVTM and ANQGSEA. The CDR3 sequence: CSVAGSGTLSTDTQYF. The CDR3 DNA is TGCAGCGTTGCGGGTTCCGGGACACTTAGCACAGATACGCAGTATTTT.

V usage is TRBV20-1 and J usage is TRBJ2-5, with 8 bases matching TRBD2. The CDR3 totals 15 residues. Germline V gene lookup returns CDR1 DFQATT and CDR2 SNEGSKA (reference sequence). With 0 bases clipped from V and 4 bases from J, the junction kept 7 bases outside the gene matches. The CDR3 region is CSARDGTGGRETQYF. CDR3 bases: TGCAGTGCTAGAGACGGGACGGGAGGGAGAGAGACCCAGTACTTC.

This clonotype was seen only once. The V call is TRBV28, the J call TRBJ1-1; TRBD1 matches 7 bases. CDR1 is MDHEN and CDR2 is SYDVKM in the germline V gene. The CDR3 covers 15 residues. J gave up 6 bases and V 3 bases, and 10 bases lay outside the gene matches. CDR3 sequence (DNA): TGTGCCAGCAGTTTTAATCCGGGGACAGTCCCTGAAGCTTTCTTT. Translating gives CASSFNPGTVPEAFF.

V usage is TRBV7-2 and J usage is TRBJ2-7; 9 bases map to TRBD1. CDR1 is SGHTA and CDR2 is FQGNSA in the germline V gene. The junction had 12 bases not matched to a gene; V was cut back by 5 bases and J by 4 bases. The CDR3 is 16 residues long. The CDR3 loop reads CASSPIDRGLSYEQYF. The DNA of the CDR3 is TGTGCCAGCAGCCCTATCGACAGGGGGTTGTCGTACGAGCAGTACTTC.

To note about this clonotype: A much larger clone lies a single base off, so this may be a read error. This chain connects TRBV21-1 to TRBJ2-7. TRBV21-1 is recorded as a pseudogene. The CDR3 is 13 residues long. CDR3 nucleotide sequence: TGTCCCAGCAGCATCCTTCGATTCTACGAGCAGTACTTC. Its translation: CPSSILRFYEQYF.

This clonotype was picked up a small number of times. The CDR3 sequence is CASSSYPDSGQETQYF. Here the CDR3 DNA reads TGCGCCAGCAGCTCCTACCCCGACAGTGGTCAAGAGACCCAGTACTTC. The chain couples TRBV5-1 to TRBJ2-5; tentative D call: TRBD1 (5 bases). Trimming shortened V by 3 bases and J by 2 bases, and 17 bases separated the two germline ends. CDR1 and CDR2 (germline): SGHRS, YFSETQ. CDR3 length equals 16 residues.

This clonotype was picked up one time. V is TRBV5-1 and J is TRBJ2-6; tentatively, D is TRBD2 (6 bases). Germline-derived CDR1 and CDR2 are SGHRS and YFSETQ. The CDR3 has 15 residues. Trimming shortened V by 6 bases and J by 1 base, and 11 bases separated the two germline ends. DNA for the CDR3: TGCGCCAGCATGCGGGGCACTTCTGGGGCCAACGTCCTGACTTTC. Residues: CASMRGTSGANVLTF.

This clonotype occurred a few times. The chain employs TRBV6-6 and TRBJ1-2; 7 bases match TRBD1. CDR1 MNHNY and CDR2 SVGAGI come from the germline V gene (reference sequence). The V segment lost 0 bases and the J segment 8 bases; nucleotides outside the gene matches: 12. This CDR3 is built from 16 residues. DNA of the CDR3: TGTGCCAGCAGTTACTCGACGGTAACAGGGGAGGGAGGCTACACCTTC. This sequence encodes CASSYSTVTGEGGYTF.

The chain is built from TRBV4-3 and TRBJ2-6, with 11 bases matching TRBD2. Germline CDR1 and CDR2: LGHNA and YSLEER. The CDR3 extends over 20 amino acids. V was clipped by 3 bases and J by 2 bases; unmatched bases: 12. The CDR3 DNA reads as TGCGCCAGCAGCCATGATTCCTGGGCTAGCGGGAGGCCTGGGGCCAACGTCCTGACTTTC. Its translation is CASSHDSWASGRPGANVLTF.

The chain is built from TRBV6-2 or TRBV6-3 and TRBJ2-5; 11 nucleotides align to TRBD2. CDR1 is MNHEY, CDR2 SVGEGT, per germline. The CDR3 totals 16 residues. V gave up 0 bases and J gave up 5 bases; unmatched junction bases: 5. The CDR3: CASSYSSGRAGETQYF. The DNA of the CDR3 is TGTGCCAGCAGTTACTCTAGCGGGAGGGCCGGGGAGACCCAGTACTTC.

This clonotype was found a few times. Germline and junction disagree at one end, which may indicate a read error. The chain recombines TRBV28 with TRBJ2-4; D unclear. CDR3 length: 17 amino acids. CDR1 is MDHEN and CDR2 is SYDVKM in the germline V gene. The CDR3 DNA is TGTGCCGGCAGTACTTGGGGTTCGCAAACGGCCAAAAACATTCAGTACTTC. This codes for CAGSTWGSQTAKNIQYF.

V usage is TRBV4-1 and J usage is TRBJ1-5; D unresolved. V lost 1 base, J lost 7 bases, and 8 bases lay in between. Looked up from germline, CDR1 is MGHRA and CDR2 is YSYEKL. The length of the CDR3 is 13 residues. The CDR3 reads CASSQVGEQPQHF. The CDR3 DNA follows: TGCGCCAGCAGCCAAGTCGGTGAGCAGCCCCAGCATTTT.

This clonotype was counted at least ten times. This chain links TRBV4-2 with TRBJ2-3, with 8 bases matching TRBD2. Per the germline V gene, CDR1 is LGHNA and CDR2 is YNFKEQ. V dropped 0 bases and J dropped 5; count of bases not matched to a gene: 4. The CDR3 contains 15 residues. The CDR3 loop is CASSQDGRAVDTQYF. CDR3 coding DNA: TGTGCCAGCAGCCAAGACGGGAGGGCCGTAGATACGCAGTATTTT.

V and J are TRBV9 and TRBJ2-4, with TRBD2 as a possible D gene (6 bases). With 3 bases removed from V and 1 base from J, the gap between germline ends came to 14 bases. There are 16 residues in the CDR3. The germline V gene encodes CDR1 SGDLS and CDR2 YYNGEE. CDR3 bases: TGTGCCAGCAGCGAGGAGGGGTGGGGTGCCAAAAACATTCAGTACTTC. It codes for CASSEEGWGAKNIQYF.

J is TRBJ1-1 and V is TRBV21-1. TRBV21-1 is given as a pseudogene. This CDR3 has 13 amino acids. The CDR3 protein is CASTTDSGTEAFF. The CDR3 DNA reads as TGTGCCAGCACTACAGATTCAGGCACTGAAGCTTTCTTT.

The gene calls are TRBV4-3 and TRBJ1-5; maybe TRBD1 (5 bases). The CDR3 consists of 15 residues. CDR1 is LGHNA and CDR2 is YSLEER in the germline V gene. Trimming pared 1 base from V and 4 bases from J, leaving 11 bases between. CDR3 region: CASSQARVRNQPQHF. CDR3 DNA: TGCGCCAGCAGCCAAGCCAGGGTAAGAAATCAGCCCCAGCATTTT.

J is TRBJ1-2 and V is TRBV21-1; the table assigns TRBD1, which was not confirmed against the DNA. TRBV21-1 is a listed pseudogene. The CDR3 runs 13 residues. The CDR3 DNA reads as TGTGCCAGCAGCACACAGGGGGCGGGTGGCTACACTTTC. This gives the protein CASSTQGAGGYTF.

This clonotype was picked up a small number of times. CDR3 loop: CASSSGATGANVLTF. The CDR3 DNA sequence: TGTGCCAGCAGTTCGGGGGCGACTGGGGCCAACGTCCTGACTTTC. The chain couples TRBV12-3 or TRBV12-4 to TRBJ2-6; D may be TRBD1 or TRBD2 (6 bases each). V was clipped by 4 bases and J by 2 bases, with 9 bases between them. CDR3 size: 15 residues.

DNA of the CDR3: TGTGCCAGCAGCCCTGGTATCCGCGGGGGGGTGGAGGAAAAACTGTTTTTT. Residues: CASSPGIRGGVEEKLFF. The V and J genes are TRBV12-3 or TRBV12-4 and TRBJ1-4, with TRBD1 as a possible D gene (5 bases). There are 17 residues in the CDR3. V was trimmed by 6 bases and J by 8 bases, leaving 25 bases between them.

This chain links TRBV12-3 or TRBV12-4 with TRBJ2-3; D is possibly TRBD1 or TRBD2 (5 bases each). The V and J ends lost 1 base and 5 bases respectively, with 13 bases between them. The CDR3 runs 15 residues. For the CDR3, the DNA is TGTGCCAGCAGTTTAGGCACAGAGGGGAAAGATACGCAGTATTTT. Protein product: CASSLGTEGKDTQYF.

This chain uses TRBV27 with TRBJ2-7; the match to TRBD1 covers 12 bases. CDR1 is MNHEY and CDR2 is SMNVEV in the germline V gene (reference sequence). V lost 5 bases to trimming and J lost 5 bases; unmatched junction nucleotides: 10. The CDR3 spans 16 residues. CDR3 in DNA: TGTGCCAGCAGTATCAAAGGGACAGGGGGCTACCACGAGCAGTACTTC. Translating it yields CASSIKGTGGYHEQYF.

This clonotype showed up many times. The J gene is TRBJ2-5, the V gene TRBV28, with a tentative D call TRBD1 (5 bases). CDR3 length: 14 residues. Per the germline V gene, CDR1 is MDHEN and CDR2 is SYDVKM. V was trimmed by 5 bases and J by 6 bases, leaving 16 bases between them. The CDR3 protein is CASSPHQGRQTQYF. In nucleotides, the CDR3 is TGTGCCAGCAGTCCCCACCAGGGTCGGCAGACCCAGTACTTC.

V usage is TRBV11-2 and J usage is TRBJ2-7; TRBD2 matches at 10 bases. The J call may be in error: the DNA end matches TRBJ2-5 better. Germline loops: CDR1 SGHAT, CDR2 FQNNGV. This CDR3 has 18 residues. The CDR3 region is CASSSLGLASRGGETQYF. The CDR3 region has the DNA TGTGCCAGCAGCTCCCTGGGACTAGCGAGCAGGGGAGGAGAGACCCAGTACTTC.

This clonotype showed up just once. The chain has TRBV2 and TRBJ1-6; TRBD1 agrees at 10 bases. Germline-derived CDR1 and CDR2 are SNHLY and FYNNEI. V was pared by 7 bases and J by 10 bases, with 10 bases of the junction left unmatched. The CDR3 loop spans 15 amino acids. CDR3 nucleotides: TGTGCCAGCATCGGACAGGGGGGACCCCGATCACCCCTCCACTTT. Its protein product is CASIGQGGPRSPLHF.

The chain joins TRBV12-3 or TRBV12-4 to TRBJ1-2, with a possible D match to TRBD1 (6 bases). The V end lost 2 bases, the J end lost 4 bases, and 14 bases lay between the germline ends. The CDR3 is 15 amino acids. DNA for the CDR3: TGTGCCAGCAGTTTAAGGCAGGGGAGTGGCTATGGCTACACCTTC. Translated: CASSLRQGSGYGYTF.

The chain uses TRBV20-1 and TRBJ1-1; D gene ambiguous. The germline V gene has CDR1 DFQATT and CDR2 SNEGSKA (reference sequence). The CDR3 sequence is 15 residues long. Trimming cost V 3 bases and J 5 bases, with 19 bases left between them. CDR3 residues: CSARSPGRRGTEAFF. CDR3 bases: TGCAGTGCTAGGAGCCCCGGGAGAAGAGGGACTGAAGCTTTCTTT.